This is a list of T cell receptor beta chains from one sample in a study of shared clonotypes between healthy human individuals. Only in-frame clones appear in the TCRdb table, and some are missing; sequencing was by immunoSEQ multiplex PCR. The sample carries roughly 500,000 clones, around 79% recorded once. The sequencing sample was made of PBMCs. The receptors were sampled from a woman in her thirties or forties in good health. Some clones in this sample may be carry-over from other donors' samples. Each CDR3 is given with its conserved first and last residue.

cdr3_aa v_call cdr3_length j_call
CASSRGRNEAFF TRBV11-2 12 TRBJ1-1
CASSQVGQGKSDGYTF TRBV4-1 16 TRBJ1-2
CASSSGSLKKGHQVLYEQYF TRBV28 20 -
CASSLEGTRFTQYF TRBV7-2 14 TRBJ2-3
CASLLHLNTEAFF TRBV28 13 TRBJ1-1
CASSRVGPAYEQYF TRBV19 14 TRBJ2-7
CASRARGGAVEQPQHF TRBV27 16 TRBJ1-5
CASSVYNGLVNEQFF TRBV9 15 TRBJ2-1
CASSQDLLREGTQYF TRBV4-3 15 TRBJ2-5
CAWRGKASDTQYF TRBV30 13 TRBJ2-3
CASMKDRGEQYF TRBV2 12 TRBJ2-7
CASSTGQYTGELFF TRBV5-6 14 TRBJ2-2
CASSLNSGSRNEQFF TRBV7-8 15 TRBJ2-1
CASSASTGMGTEAFF TRBV7-9 15 TRBJ1-1
CASSRGTGDPSINYGYTF TRBV27 18 TRBJ1-2
CASSFPPRDARWETQYF TRBV28 17 TRBJ2-5
CASSPSAGLASYEQYF TRBV7-3 16 TRBJ2-7
CASIRLAGGPGDTQYF TRBV7-2 16 TRBJ2-3
CAIARGQETQYF TRBV10-3 12 TRBJ2-5
CASSPGVWQYF TRBV6-1 11 TRBJ2-7
CASSQEAGTTEAFF TRBV4-2 14 TRBJ1-1
CASRPLSSYNEQFF TRBV9 14 TRBJ2-1
CASSFTTSGANVLTF TRBV7-2 15 TRBJ2-6
CASSLTVLSYEQYF TRBV7-2 14 TRBJ2-7
CASSTPGQGPYEQYF TRBV7-9 15 TRBJ2-7
CASSRGLGAETQYF TRBV7-9 14 TRBJ2-5
CASSPGTGAGYGYTF TRBV18 15 TRBJ1-2
CATSGTSGYNEQFF TRBV15 14 TRBJ2-1
CASSLGSWTGFYNEQFF TRBV7-8 17 TRBJ2-1
CASSLGNEQFF TRBV28 11 TRBJ2-1
CASNSGVYTGELFF TRBV2 14 TRBJ2-2
CASSQRTSGRLDTQYF TRBV5-1 16 TRBJ2-3
CASRVATQETQYF TRBV7-2 13 TRBJ2-5
CAISLQAPSNEQFF TRBV10-3 14 TRBJ2-1
CASSFSGPSSSYEQYF TRBV7-2 16 TRBJ2-7
CASSLVAGSQDTQYF TRBV5-1 15 TRBJ2-3
CASSIATSGSADTQYF TRBV19 16 TRBJ2-3
CASSHPPYEQYF TRBV27 12 TRBJ2-7
CASSLVRREGNEQFF TRBV5-1 15 TRBJ2-1
CASSQDGSRTQYF TRBV14 13 TRBJ2-3
CASSLPGLGNEQFF TRBV11-3 14 TRBJ2-1
CASSQDGVYEQYF TRBV4-1 13 -
CASRGGTGSYEQYF TRBV2 14 TRBJ2-7